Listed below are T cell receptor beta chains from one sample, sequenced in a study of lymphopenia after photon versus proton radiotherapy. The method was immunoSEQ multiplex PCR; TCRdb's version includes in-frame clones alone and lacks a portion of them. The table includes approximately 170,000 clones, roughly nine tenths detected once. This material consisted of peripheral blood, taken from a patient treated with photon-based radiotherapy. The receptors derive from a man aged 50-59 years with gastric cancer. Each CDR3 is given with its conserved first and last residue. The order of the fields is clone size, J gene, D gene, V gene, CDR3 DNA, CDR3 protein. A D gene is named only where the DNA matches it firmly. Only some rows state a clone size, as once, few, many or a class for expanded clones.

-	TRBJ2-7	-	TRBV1	TGCACCAGCAGCCTACAGGGAGCCCCGGGAGTTGACGAGCAGTACTTC	CTSSLQGAPGVDEQYF
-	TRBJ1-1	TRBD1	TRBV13	TGTGCCAGCAGCTTTCAGGGGGCGACCATGAACACTGAAGCTTTCTTT	CASSFQGATMNTEAFF
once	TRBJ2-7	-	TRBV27	TGTGCCAGCAGTTGGGTCGTGGAGTACATACAGGTTTGGCGCCACGAGCAGTACTTC	CASSWVVEYIQVWRHEQYF
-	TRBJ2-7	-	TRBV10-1	TGCGCCAGCAGCCCCGGGGGACGCCCGGGGGAGCAGTACTTC	CASSPGGRPGEQYF
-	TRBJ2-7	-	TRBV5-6	TGTGCCAGCAGCTTGGTGGACACCGTCTCCTACGAGCAGTACTTC	CASSLVDTVSYEQYF
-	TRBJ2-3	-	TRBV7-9	TGTGCCAGCAGCTTTAGCGGTAGCACAGATACGCAGTATTTT	CASSFSGSTDTQYF
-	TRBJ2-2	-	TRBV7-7	TGTGCCAGCAGCTTAAAGGAGAACACCGGGGAGCTGTTTTTT	CASSLKENTGELFF
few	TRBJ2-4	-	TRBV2	TGTGCCAGCAGTGAAGGACTAGTCGATACCATTCAGTACTTC	CASSEGLVDTIQYF
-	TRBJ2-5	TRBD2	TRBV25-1	TGTGCCAGCAGTGCGGGGACTAGCGGGAGGGGAGAGACCCAGTACTTC	CASSAGTSGRGETQYF
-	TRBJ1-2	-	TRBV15	TGTGCCACCAGCAGAGAGGAGGGCCGCGGCTACACCTTC	CATSREEGRGYTF
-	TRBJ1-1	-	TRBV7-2	TGTGCCAGCAGCTTCTCTCTCGGCACTGAAGCTTTCTTT	CASSFSLGTEAFF
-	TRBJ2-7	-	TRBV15	TGTGCCACCAGCAGAGGGACAGAGAGCTCCTACGAGCAGTACTTC	CATSRGTESSYEQYF
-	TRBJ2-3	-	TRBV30	TGTGCCTGGAGTGCAATCAGAGATACGCAGTATTTT	CAWSAIRDTQYF
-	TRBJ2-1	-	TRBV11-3	TGTGCCAGCAGCTTAGATACTCAAAATGAGCAGTTCTTC	CASSLDTQNEQFF
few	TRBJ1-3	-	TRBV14	TGTGCCAGCAGCCAAATAGGGTTCACGAGTGGAAACACCATATATTTT	CASSQIGFTSGNTIYF
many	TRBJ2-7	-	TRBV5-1	TGCGCCAGCAGCATCTCGGGACGGAGCTACGAGCAGTACTTC	CASSISGRSYEQYF
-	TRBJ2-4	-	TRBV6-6	TGTGCCAGCAGTTCTAGAGGTACCAAAAACATTCAGTACTTC	CASSSRGTKNIQYF
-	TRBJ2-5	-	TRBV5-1	TGCGCCAGCAGCTTGGGGCCGAGTTCGATCGGTGAAGAGACCCAGTACTTC	CASSLGPSSIGEETQYF
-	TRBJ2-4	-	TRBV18	TGTGCCAGCTCACCCCATAAAAACGACATTCAGTACTTC	CASSPHKNDIQYF
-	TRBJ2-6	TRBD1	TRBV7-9	TGTGCCAGCAGCACAACAGGGGCCGGGGCCAACGTCCTGACTTTC	CASSTTGAGANVLTF
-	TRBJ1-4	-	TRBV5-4	TGTGCCAGCAGCTTGGGGGCAGGGGAAGAGAAACTGTTTTTT	CASSLGAGEEKLFF
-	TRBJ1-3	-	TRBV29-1	TGCAGCGCTACTCTCCCCCTTATTGGGGGATCTGGAAACACCATATATTTT	CSATLPLIGGSGNTIYF
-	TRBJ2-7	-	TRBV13	TGTGCCAGCAGCTTAGGCCGACAGGCGTCTTTGCAGTACTTC	CASSLGRQASLQYF
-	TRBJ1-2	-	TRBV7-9	TGTGCCAGCAGCCCGGGACTAGGGAGGGGCTACACCTTC	CASSPGLGRGYTF
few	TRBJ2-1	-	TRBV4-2	TGTGCCAGCAGCCAAGGACAGGCCACGGCCAATGAGCAGTTCTTC	CASSQGQATANEQFF
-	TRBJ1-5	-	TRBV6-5	TGTGCCAGCAGTTACTCAGGGGATCAGCCCCAGCATTTT	CASSYSGDQPQHF
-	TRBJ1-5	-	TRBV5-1	TGCGCCAGCAGTCCCGACCTTAGCAATCAGCCCCAGCATTTT	CASSPDLSNQPQHF
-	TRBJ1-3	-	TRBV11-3	TGTGCCAGCAGCTTTTCCCTCCCGGGGAGCCAAAATGGAAACACCATATATTTT	CASSFSLPGSQNGNTIYF
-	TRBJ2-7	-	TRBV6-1	TGTGCCAGCAGGGGCACGGGGTTGGACGAGCAGTACTTC	CASRGTGLDEQYF
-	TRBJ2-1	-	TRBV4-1	TGCGCCAGCAGCCAAGGGGGAGACCGTCCCCCCTACAATGAGCAGTTCTTC	CASSQGGDRPPYNEQFF
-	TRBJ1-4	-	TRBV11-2	TGTGCCAGCGGCTTCGGGTTGAGTGAAAAACTGTTTTTT	CASGFGLSEKLFF
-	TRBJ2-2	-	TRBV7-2	TGTGCCAGCAGGCCCACGGTCGGCACCGGGGAGCTGTTTTTT	CASRPTVGTGELFF
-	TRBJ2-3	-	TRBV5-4	TGTGCCAGCAGCTTTTCCCCACAGCTGAAAGATACGCAGTATTTT	CASSFSPQLKDTQYF
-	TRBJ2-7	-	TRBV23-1	TGCGCCAGCAGTCAATCGTCGGGTTACGAGCAGTACTTC	CASSQSSGYEQYF
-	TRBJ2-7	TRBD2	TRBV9	TGTGCCAGCAGCGCGACTAGCGGGCTCTCCGAGCAGTACTTC	CASSATSGLSEQYF
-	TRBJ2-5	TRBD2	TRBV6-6	TGTGCCAGCAGTTACGGGGAGGGTGAGACCCAGTACTTC	CASSYGEGETQYF
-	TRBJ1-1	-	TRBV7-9	TGTGCCAGCAGCCCGGGGTCAACGGGCACTGAAGCTTTCTTT	CASSPGSTGTEAFF
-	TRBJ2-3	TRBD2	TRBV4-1	TGCGCCAGCAGCCGCCAAGCGGGGGCCTCCACAGATACGCAGTATTTT	CASSRQAGASTDTQYF
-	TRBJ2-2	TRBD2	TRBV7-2	TGTGCCAGCAGCTTACTAGCGGGAGGGCCCGTCGGGGAGCTGTTTTTT	CASSLLAGGPVGELFF
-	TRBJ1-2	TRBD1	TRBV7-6	TGTGCCAGCAGCTCGTCTAACAGGGGCGGTCCCCATGGCTACACCTTC	CASSSSNRGGPHGYTF
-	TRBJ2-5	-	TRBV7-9	TGTGCCAGCAGCCCCACCGTACAAGAGACCCAGTACTTC	CASSPTVQETQYF
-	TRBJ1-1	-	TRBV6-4	TGTGCCAGCAGAGCCCAGGGATATAACACTGAAGCTTTCTTT	CASRAQGYNTEAFF
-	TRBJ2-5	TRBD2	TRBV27	TGTGCCAGCAGTTTATGGCTAGCGGGACGGCGGGTAGTGACCCAGTACTTC	CASSLWLAGRRVVTQYF
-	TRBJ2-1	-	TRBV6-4	TGTGCCAGCAGTGACTCGGGCTCCTACAATGAGCAGTTCTTC	CASSDSGSYNEQFF
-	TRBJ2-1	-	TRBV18	TGTGCCAGCTCACCAAGCCCCAAAGCGGGCATCAATGAGCAGTTCTTC	CASSPSPKAGINEQFF
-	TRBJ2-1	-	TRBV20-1	TGCAGTGCTAGACAGGGTTATGAGCAGTTCTTC	CSARQGYEQFF
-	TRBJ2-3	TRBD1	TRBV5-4	TGTGCCAGCAGCCCTGGACGGGACAGGGGGGGGGATACGCAGTATTTT	CASSPGRDRGGDTQYF
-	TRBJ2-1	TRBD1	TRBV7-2	TGTGCCAGCAGCTTACCAGGGGGCTGGAATGAGCAGTTCTTC	CASSLPGGWNEQFF
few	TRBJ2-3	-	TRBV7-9	TGTGCCAGCAGCTCCCTGGGTAGCACAGATACGCAGTATTTT	CASSSLGSTDTQYF
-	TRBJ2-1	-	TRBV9	TGTGCCAGCAGCGTAGAGGTCCGCCTCTCCTACAATGAGCAGTTCTTC	CASSVEVRLSYNEQFF